This is a list of T cell receptor beta chains from one sample in a study of T cell responses to AZD1222 COVID-19 vaccine. Assay used: immunoSEQ multiplex PCR; TCRdb lists only in-frame clones, some missing. The sample gives more than 95,000 clones, about 85% of which show up once; 3.5% to 4.5% is in the top ten. The sequencing here drew on peripheral blood, taken on day 0 of AZD1222 vaccination. All receptors derive from an adult in good health. CDR3s include the opening cysteine and the closing phenylalanine or tryptophan. Fields, in order: CDR3 DNA, CDR3 protein, D gene, CDR3 length, V gene, J gene, clone size. A D gene is named only where the DNA matches it firmly. A clone size is listed for some rows: how often the clone was seen (once, few, many), or a class if it is expanded.

TGTGCCAGCAAAGCGTTGGGGGGTGAAAAACTGTTTTTT	CASKALGGEKLFF	-	13	TRBV2	TRBJ1-4	-
TGCGCCAGCAGCTTGGACAGGGTTCGCTCTGGAAACACCATATATTTT	CASSLDRVRSGNTIYF	-	16	TRBV5-1	TRBJ1-3	-
TGTGCCAGCAGTAAAGGGGAGTCTGCGGGCAGGTTCGTAGAGACCCAGTACTTC	CASSKGESAGRFVETQYF	-	18	TRBV6-2/TRBV6-3	TRBJ2-5	once
TGCAGCGTTGGACGACGGACAGGGCCAGATACGCAGTATTTT	CSVGRRTGPDTQYF	TRBD1	14	TRBV29-1	TRBJ2-3	-
TGTGCCAGCAGCTTCGGGACAGGGGGTTATCAGCCCCAGCATTTT	CASSFGTGGYQPQHF	TRBD1	15	TRBV7-9	TRBJ1-5	-
TGTGCCACCAGTGCTGCGGGGGGGTTAGAGACCCAGTACTTC	CATSAAGGLETQYF	TRBD2	14	TRBV24-1	TRBJ2-5	-
TGTGCCAGCAGCGCCGTTGACAGGAACTATGGCTACACCTTC	CASSAVDRNYGYTF	-	14	TRBV5-6	TRBJ1-2	once
TGTGCCAGCAGCTCATCCTACACAGATACGCAGTATTTT	CASSSSYTDTQYF	-	13	TRBV7-3	TRBJ2-3	-
TGTGCCAGCAGCTTCCAGGGAGCAGAGACCCAGTACTTC	CASSFQGAETQYF	-	13	TRBV7-2	TRBJ2-5	-
TGTGCCAGCAGCTTAGAGGCTGGGGTTGGAGGCTACACCTTC	CASSLEAGVGGYTF	-	14	TRBV11-2	TRBJ1-2	once
TGTGCCAGCAGGGCCCCCGGGGGCCGGAATCAGCCCCAGCATTTT	CASRAPGGRNQPQHF	-	15	TRBV27	TRBJ1-5	-
TGTGCCAGCAGCACAACCCGATGGGGCACAGATACGCAGTATTTT	CASSTTRWGTDTQYF	-	15	TRBV9	TRBJ2-3	-
TGTGCCAGCAGCCAAGCGGGTAATGGAAACACCATATATTTT	CASSQAGNGNTIYF	-	14	TRBV3-1/TRBV3-2	TRBJ1-3	-
TGTGCCAGCACCCTCGATGTGGGGGGAGGGACAGATACGCAGTATTTT	CASTLDVGGGTDTQYF	TRBD2	16	TRBV3-1/TRBV3-2	TRBJ2-3	-
TGTGCCAGCAGTGACTCGGCGGGGCCGAACACTGAAGCTTTCTTT	CASSDSAGPNTEAFF	-	15	TRBV6-4	TRBJ1-1	-
TGTGCCAGCAGCCAAGATGGACAGGCAGCCTATGGCTACACCTTC	CASSQDGQAAYGYTF	TRBD1	15	TRBV4-2	TRBJ1-2	-
TGTGCCAGCAGCGAGACAGGGCTTAACTATGGCTACACCTTC	CASSETGLNYGYTF	TRBD1	14	TRBV13	TRBJ1-2	-
TGTGCCAGTCCGTTGGACAGGGCGTTTTACGAGCAGTACTTC	CASPLDRAFYEQYF	TRBD1	14	TRBV19	TRBJ2-7	-
TGCGCCAGCAGCTTGCATTCACATCATAACCATGGCTACACCTTC	CASSLHSHHNHGYTF	-	15	TRBV5-1	TRBJ1-2	once
TGTGCCACAAACAAAGAGTATAGCAATCAGCCCCAGCATTTT	CATNKEYSNQPQHF	-	14	TRBV19	TRBJ1-5	-